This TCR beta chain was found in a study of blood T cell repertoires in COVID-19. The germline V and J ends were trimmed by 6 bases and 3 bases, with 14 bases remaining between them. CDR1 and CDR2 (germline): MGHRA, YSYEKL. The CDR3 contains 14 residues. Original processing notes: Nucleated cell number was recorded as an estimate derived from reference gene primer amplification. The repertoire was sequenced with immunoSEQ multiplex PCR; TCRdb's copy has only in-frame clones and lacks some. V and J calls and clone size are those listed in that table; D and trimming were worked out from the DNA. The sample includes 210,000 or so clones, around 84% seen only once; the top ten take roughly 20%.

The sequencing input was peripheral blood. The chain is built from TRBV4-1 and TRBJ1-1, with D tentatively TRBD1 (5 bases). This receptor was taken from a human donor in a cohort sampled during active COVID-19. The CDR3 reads CASSVLSGDTEAFF. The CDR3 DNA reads TGCGCCAGCAGTGTCCTGTCGGGGGACACTGAAGCTTTCTTT.